This passage covers 32 T cell receptor beta chains from one sample sequenced in a study of shared clonotypes between healthy human individuals. Some clones are missing from TCRdb's copy, which holds only in-frame ones; the method was immunoSEQ multiplex PCR. The sample shows a few million clones, 85% to 95% of them seen only once. The sample taken for sequencing was naive CD4+ T cells from PBMCs. Subset given: CD45RA+ positively selected. These receptors came from a man aged 18 to 29 in good health. Some clones in this sample may be carry-over from other donors' samples.

The DNA for the CDR3 is TGTGCCAGCATCATCGGGGGCGCAGCTAATGAAAAACTGTTTTTT. This translates into CASIIGGAANEKLFF. The chain carries TRBV28 and TRBJ1-4; D might be TRBD1 (6 bases). Trimming removed 7 bases from V and 3 bases from J, with 15 bases in between. Germline V gene lookup returns CDR1 MDHEN and CDR2 SYDVKM. The CDR3 runs 15 residues.

This clone was detected only a few times. The chain has TRBV6-7 and TRBJ1-1, with D maybe TRBD1 (5 bases). TRBV6-7 is recorded as an ORF, its role being uncertain. Trimming pared 6 bases from V and 7 bases from J, leaving 18 bases between. This CDR3 comprises 14 residues. The CDR3 reads CASRTGPAGFEAFF. As DNA, the CDR3 is TGTGCCAGCAGGACGGGGCCCGCAGGATTTGAAGCTTTCTTT.

The J gene is TRBJ1-1, the V gene TRBV18, with 9 bases fitting TRBD1. This CDR3 is 20 amino acids long. V was clipped by 4 bases and J by 3 bases; unmatched bases: 21. Germline V CDR1 and CDR2: KGHSH, LQKENI. The CDR3 DNA reads TGTGCCAGCTCACAAAAGCCTTCGCGAACAGGGGGCATGTTGGACACTGAAGCTTTCTTT. Encoded protein: CASSQKPSRTGGMLDTEAFF.

The genes are TRBV7-2 and TRBJ2-7; a possible D gene is TRBD2 (6 bases). V dropped 5 bases and J dropped 0 bases, with 17 bases sitting between them. Germline V gene data show CDR1 as SGHTA and CDR2 as FQGNSA. The CDR3 sequence is 16 residues long. Written as DNA, the CDR3 is TGTGCCAGCAGCCGGGTCTCCGGGAGCAGCTCCTACGAGCAGTACTTC. It is translated as CASSRVSGSSSYEQYF.

This clone appeared once. V gene TRBV29-1 combines with J gene TRBJ2-1; 14 bases map to TRBD2. The V gene's germline CDR1 is SQVTM and CDR2 ANQGSEA. Unmatched junction bases numbered 3, after V lost 6 bases and J lost 5 bases. The CDR3 extends over 14 amino acids. DNA of the CDR3: TGCAGCGTCAGGACTAGCGGGAGGAACAATGAGCAGTTCTTC. Translation gives CSVRTSGRNNEQFF.

Concerning this clone: The same CDR3 is also encoded by other DNA sequences in this sample. The chain couples TRBV5-1 to TRBJ2-3; D call uncertain. Germline V gene sequence: CDR1 SGHRS, CDR2 YFSETQ. The V end lost 1 base, the J end lost 3 bases, and 3 bases lay between the germline ends. There are 12 residues in the CDR3. CDR3 sequence (DNA): TGCGCCAGCAGCTTGAGGACAGATACGCAGTATTTT. Translation: CASSLRTDTQYF.

The chain joins TRBV28 to TRBJ1-5; a weak D match, TRBD1 (6 bases). This CDR3 has 14 amino acids. From germline, CDR1 is MDHEN and CDR2 SYDVKM. V was shortened by 3 bases and J by 6 bases, with 12 bases between the two germline ends. CDR3 DNA: TGTGCCAGCAGTTTGGGGGGGGCCGGTCAGCCCCAGCATTTT. This translates into CASSLGGAGQPQHF.

This sequence joins TRBV10-3 and TRBJ2-7; maybe TRBD1 (5 bases). CDR3 length: 15 amino acids. Trimming removed 4 bases from V and 3 bases from J, with 16 bases in between. From germline, CDR1 is ENHRY and CDR2 SYGVKD. CDR3 nucleotides: TGTGCCATCAGTGCGGCGCAGGGTAATTTCTACGAGCAGTACTTC. It codes for CAISAAQGNFYEQYF.

Worth noting for this clone: The same CDR3 is also encoded by other DNA sequences in this sample. V usage is TRBV28 and J usage is TRBJ1-4; D call uncertain. CDR3 length equals 14 residues. V lost 2 bases, J lost 5 bases, and 9 bases lay in between. Germline CDR1 reads MDHEN; CDR2 reads SYDVKM. The CDR3 region is CASSLPGTNEKLFF. The CDR3 DNA sequence: TGTGCCAGCAGTTTACCGGGAACGAATGAAAAACTGTTTTTT.

This chain links TRBV5-1 with TRBJ2-2; D perhaps matches TRBD1 (6 bases). V was trimmed by 3 bases and J by 1 base, leaving 22 bases between them. CDR1 is SGHRS, CDR2 YFSETQ, per germline. The CDR3 has 19 amino acids. The CDR3 bases are TGCGCCAGCAGCTATTTATACGACAGGAGTGAAGAGAACACCGGGGAGCTGTTTTTT. The encoded protein is CASSYLYDRSEENTGELFF.

The chain joins TRBV11-2 to TRBJ2-5, with D perhaps matching TRBD1 (6 bases). TRBJ2-7 matches the DNA end more closely, so the J call is doubtful. This CDR3 spans 14 amino acids. CDR1 is SGHAT and CDR2 is FQNNGV in the germline V gene. The chain's CDR3 is CASSLEQGLYEQYF. CDR3 sequence (DNA): TGTGCCAGCAGCTTAGAACAGGGTCTTTACGAGCAGTACTTC.

This clone was seen a single time. Other nucleotide sequences from this sample produce the same CDR3. The rearrangement joins TRBV28 to TRBJ2-7; D uncertain. The CDR3 covers 14 residues. V shed 4 bases and J shed 2 bases, with 12 bases lying between them. The germline V gene encodes CDR1 MDHEN and CDR2 SYDVKM. CDR3 DNA sequence: TGTGCCAGCAGTTCCCCTACTGGGACCTACGAGCAGTACTTC. Translating it yields CASSSPTGTYEQYF.

This clone was seen once. The chain employs TRBV7-9 and TRBJ2-2, with 8 bases fitting TRBD1. Per germline, CDR1 SEHNR and CDR2 FQNEAQ (reference sequence). V trimming: 6 bases; J trimming: 10 bases; junction bases outside the gene matches: 10. The CDR3 is 14 amino acids. CDR3 DNA sequence: TGTGCCAGCAGACGTAGACAGGGGCGCGAGGAGCTGTTTTTT. Translation gives CASRRRQGREELFF.

The chain combines TRBV10-3 with TRBJ2-3, with 7 bases that match TRBD2. Trimming cost V 2 bases and J 2 bases; bases outside gene matches: 4. CDR1 and CDR2 from the germline V gene are ENHRY and SYGVKD. CDR3 length equals 15 residues. CDR3 sequence: CAISEQAGFTDTQYF. CDR3 DNA: TGTGCCATCAGTGAGCAAGCGGGGTTCACAGATACGCAGTATTTT.

The gene calls are TRBV5-1 and TRBJ2-3; D unresolved. Germline V gene sequence: CDR1 SGHRS, CDR2 YFSETQ. V was cut by 0 bases and J by 0 bases, with 11 bases left in between. The CDR3 has 16 residues. CDR3 sequence (DNA): TGCGCCAGCAGCTTGGTGGTGTCCACCAGCACAGATACGCAGTATTTT. It yields the protein CASSLVVSTSTDTQYF.

This chain connects TRBV25-1 to TRBJ2-3, with D unclear. V was cut by 4 bases and J by 2 bases, with 4 bases left in between. The CDR3 has 12 amino acids. Germline V gene data show CDR1 as MGHDK and CDR2 as SYGVNS. This CDR3 reads CASSVATDTQYF. The CDR3 region has the DNA TGTGCCAGCAGTGTGGCCACAGATACGCAGTATTTT.

In this sample, this clone turned up once. The chain uses TRBV4-3 and TRBJ1-2; no definite D call. This CDR3 region has 16 residues. Between the trimmed V and J ends, which lost 5 bases and 6 bases, there was a span of 22 bases. Germline CDR1 and CDR2: LGHNA and YSLEER. This chain's CDR3 is CASSKSPASTGDGYTF. The CDR3 DNA reads as TGCGCCAGCAGCAAGTCCCCCGCCTCGACGGGTGATGGCTACACCTTC.

This chain links TRBV19 with TRBJ2-2, with 7 bases matching TRBD2. There are 15 residues in the CDR3. The V segment lost 3 bases and the J segment 6 bases; nucleotides outside the gene matches: 7. Germline V gives CDR1 LNHDA, CDR2 SQIVND (reference sequence). CDR3 DNA sequence: TGTGCCAGTAGTATTCAGGCGGGAGTACCCGGGGAGCTGTTTTTT. This translates into CASSIQAGVPGELFF.

The gene calls are TRBV12-5 and TRBJ2-2; 8 nucleotides align to TRBD2. The germline CDR1 and CDR2 sequences are LGHNT and FRNRAP. With V trimmed by 6 bases and J by 6 bases, 6 bases remained unmatched. The CDR3 sequence is 14 residues long. CDR3 nucleotides: TGTGCTAGTGGCCAGTCCGGGGGGGCCGGGGAGCTGTTTTTT. Protein: CASGQSGGAGELFF.

This clone was detected a few times. The V gene is TRBV7-9, the J gene TRBJ1-5, with D unresolved. V shed 8 bases and J shed 2 bases, with 7 bases lying between them. CDR3 length equals 12 residues. From germline, CDR1 is SEHNR and CDR2 FQNEAQ (reference sequence). CDR3 loop: CASAGGNQPQHF. The CDR3 DNA sequence: TGTGCCAGCGCCGGGGGCAATCAGCCCCAGCATTTT.

The rearrangement uses TRBV5-1 and TRBJ1-5; possibly TRBD1 for D (6 bases). Germline loops: CDR1 SGHRS, CDR2 YFSETQ. This CDR3 contains 18 residues. Trimming left V 4 bases short and J 5 bases short, with 25 bases between. CDR3 bases: TGCGCCAGCAGCCCCGGGCAGGGGATATTGAATCAGGATCAGCCCCAGCATTTT. It specifies CASSPGQGILNQDQPQHF.

This clone was counted only a few times. Other DNA sequences within the sample encode an identical CDR3. This chain uses TRBV5-1 with TRBJ2-1, with TRBD2 as a possible D gene (5 bases). V was pared by 4 bases and J by 0 bases, with 14 bases between. The germline gives CDR1 SGHRS, CDR2 YFSETQ. CDR3 length: 16 residues. The CDR3: CASSVLSGSSYNEQFF. Written as DNA, the CDR3 is TGCGCCAGCAGCGTGCTCAGCGGTAGCTCCTACAATGAGCAGTTCTTC.

The rearrangement links TRBV27 to TRBJ2-7; 12 nucleotides line up with TRBD2. Germline CDR1 is MNHEY and CDR2 is SMNVEV (reference sequence). The CDR3 is 13 amino acids. Trimming at V came to 7 bases and at J to 8 bases, leaving 6 bases not matched to a gene. The CDR3, as DNA: TGTGCCAGCACCACGACTAGCGGGAGTCAGCAGTACTTC. Protein: CASTTTSGSQQYF.

Regarding this clone: Distinct nucleotide sequences in the sample also encode this CDR3. The chain carries TRBV7-9 and TRBJ1-1; a possible D gene is TRBD1 (6 bases). The CDR3 totals 14 residues. Germline CDR1 reads SEHNR; CDR2 reads FQNEAQ (reference sequence). Deletions cut 6 bases from V and 2 bases from J, with 13 bases between. Here the CDR3 reads CASSLRTVNTEAFF. CDR3 sequence (DNA): TGTGCCAGCAGTCTCCGGACAGTCAACACTGAAGCTTTCTTT.

This clone was counted a single time. The chain couples TRBV5-1 to TRBJ1-4; D not resolved. This CDR3 region has 14 residues. Germline lookup yields CDR1 SGHRS and CDR2 YFSETQ. Trimming cost V 5 bases and J 3 bases, with 11 bases left between them. The CDR3 spells CASRRVGANEKLFF. In nucleotides, the CDR3 is TGCGCCAGCAGACGGGTGGGAGCTAATGAAAAACTGTTTTTT.

This rearrangement joins TRBV5-1 to TRBJ2-3; 10 bases align to TRBD2. The CDR3 length is 16 residues. CDR1 SGHRS and CDR2 YFSETQ come from the germline V gene. Germline trimming cut 3 bases from V and 3 bases from J; bases unmatched to any gene: 7. This CDR3 is CASSSRVAGGTDTQYF. DNA of the CDR3: TGCGCCAGCAGCTCGAGGGTAGCGGGAGGAACAGATACGCAGTATTTT.

The chain links TRBV15 to TRBJ2-5, with TRBD2 identical over 11 bases. Germline lookup yields CDR1 LNHNV and CDR2 YYDKDF (reference sequence). This CDR3 has 17 amino acids. After removal of 4 bases from V and 4 bases from J, the junction contained 11 bases not matched to a gene. Here the CDR3 DNA reads TGTGCCACCAGCACAGACTGGACTAGCGGGTGGCGAGAGACCCAGTACTTC. Protein: CATSTDWTSGWRETQYF.

The J gene is TRBJ2-7, the V gene TRBV4-3; weak D call: TRBD1 (6 bases). The ends were cut back, 2 bases at V and 0 bases at J, with 11 bases in the middle. The V gene's germline CDR1 is LGHNA and CDR2 YSLEER. The CDR3 totals 15 residues. Written as DNA, the CDR3 is TGCGCCAGCAGCCAAAGACAGGCGAGCTCCTACGAGCAGTACTTC. As protein: CASSQRQASSYEQYF.

The chain uses TRBV4-1 and TRBJ2-1, with D perhaps TRBD2 (6 bases). The V gene's germline CDR1 is MGHRA and CDR2 YSYEKL. The germline V and J ends were trimmed by 4 bases and 6 bases, with 10 bases remaining between them. The CDR3 consists of 13 residues. As DNA, the CDR3 is TGCGCCAGCAGCCTAGCGCGGGGCAATGAGCAGTTCTTC. Translation gives CASSLARGNEQFF.

V gene TRBV4-2 combines with J gene TRBJ1-1; TRBD1 agrees at 7 bases. Germline lookup yields CDR1 LGHNA and CDR2 YNFKEQ. CDR3 size: 15 residues. With 3 bases clipped from V and 4 bases from J, the junction kept 8 bases outside the gene matches. For the CDR3, the DNA is TGTGCCAGCAGCCATGTAAGTAGGGGGCGCACTGAAGCTTTCTTT. Residues: CASSHVSRGRTEAFF.

V is TRBV4-1 and J is TRBJ2-4; D ambiguous. The CDR3 is 14 residues long. The germline gives CDR1 MGHRA, CDR2 YSYEKL. V lost 0 bases, J lost 3 bases, and 6 bases lay in between. The CDR3 region has the DNA TGCGCCAGCAGCCAAGATACGAACAAAAACATTCAGTACTTC. Translation: CASSQDTNKNIQYF.

The chain joins TRBV2 to TRBJ2-2; D remains unclear. V dropped 3 bases and J dropped 6 bases, with 8 bases sitting between them. Germline values: CDR1 SNHLY, CDR2 FYNNEI. This CDR3 spans 13 amino acids. The CDR3 coding sequence is TGTGCCAGCAGTGACTCTCCCCCCGGGGAGCTGTTTTTT. As protein: CASSDSPPGELFF.